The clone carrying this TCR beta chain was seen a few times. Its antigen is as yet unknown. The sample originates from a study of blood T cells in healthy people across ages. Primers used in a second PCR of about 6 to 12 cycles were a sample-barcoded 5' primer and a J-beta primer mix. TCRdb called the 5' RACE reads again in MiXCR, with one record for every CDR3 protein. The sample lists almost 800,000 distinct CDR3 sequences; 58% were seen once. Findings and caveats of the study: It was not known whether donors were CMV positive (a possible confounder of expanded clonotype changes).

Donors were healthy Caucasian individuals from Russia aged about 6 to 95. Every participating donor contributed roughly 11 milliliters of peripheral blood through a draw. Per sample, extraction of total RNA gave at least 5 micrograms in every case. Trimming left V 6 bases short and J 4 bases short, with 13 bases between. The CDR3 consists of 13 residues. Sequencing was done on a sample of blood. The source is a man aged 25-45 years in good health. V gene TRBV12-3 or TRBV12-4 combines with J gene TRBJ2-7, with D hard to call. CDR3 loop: CASSRPPPYEQYF. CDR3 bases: TGTGCCAGCAGCCGCCCCCCGCCTTACGAGCAGTACTTC.